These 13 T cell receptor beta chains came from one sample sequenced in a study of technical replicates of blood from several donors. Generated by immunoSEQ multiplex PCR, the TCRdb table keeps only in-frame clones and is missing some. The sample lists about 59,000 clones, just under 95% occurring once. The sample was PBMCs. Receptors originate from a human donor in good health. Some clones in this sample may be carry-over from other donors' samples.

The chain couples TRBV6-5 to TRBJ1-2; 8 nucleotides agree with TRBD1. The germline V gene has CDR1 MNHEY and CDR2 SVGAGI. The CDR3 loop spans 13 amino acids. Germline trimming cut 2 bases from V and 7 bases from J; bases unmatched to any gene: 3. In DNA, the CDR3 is TGTGCCAGCAGTTACGACAGGGGTAGTGGCTACACCTTC. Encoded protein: CASSYDRGSGYTF.

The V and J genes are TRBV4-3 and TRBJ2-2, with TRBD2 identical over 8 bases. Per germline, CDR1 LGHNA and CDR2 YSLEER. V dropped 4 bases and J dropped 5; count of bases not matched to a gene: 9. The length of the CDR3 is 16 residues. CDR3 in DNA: TGCGCCAGCAGCCCAGGGGCCGGGGGGGCTACCGGGGAGCTGTTTTTT. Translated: CASSPGAGGATGELFF.

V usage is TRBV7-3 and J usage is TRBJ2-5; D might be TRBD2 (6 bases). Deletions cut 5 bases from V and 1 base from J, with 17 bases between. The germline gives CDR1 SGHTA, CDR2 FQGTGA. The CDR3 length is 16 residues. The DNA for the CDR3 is TGTGCCAGCAGCGTCGGTTTGCGGGGTTTCCAAGAGACCCAGTACTTC. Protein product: CASSVGLRGFQETQYF.

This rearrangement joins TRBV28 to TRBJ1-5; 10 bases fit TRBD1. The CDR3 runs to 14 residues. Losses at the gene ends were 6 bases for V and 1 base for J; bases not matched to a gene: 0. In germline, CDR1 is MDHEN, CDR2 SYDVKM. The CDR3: CASRTGGSNQPQHF. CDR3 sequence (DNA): TGTGCCAGCAGGACAGGGGGCAGCAATCAGCCCCAGCATTTT.

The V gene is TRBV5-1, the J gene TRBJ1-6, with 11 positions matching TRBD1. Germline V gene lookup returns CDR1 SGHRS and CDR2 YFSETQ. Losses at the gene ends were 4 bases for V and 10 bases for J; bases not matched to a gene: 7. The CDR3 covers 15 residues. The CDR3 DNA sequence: TGCGCCAGCAGCCTCGGACAGGGGGCTGGATCACCCCTCCACTTT. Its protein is CASSLGQGAGSPLHF.

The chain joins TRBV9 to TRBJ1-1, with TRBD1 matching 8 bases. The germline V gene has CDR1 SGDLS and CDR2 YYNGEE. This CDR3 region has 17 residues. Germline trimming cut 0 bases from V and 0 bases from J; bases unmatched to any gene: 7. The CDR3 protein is CASSVGETGALNTEAFF. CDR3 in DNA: TGTGCCAGCAGCGTAGGCGAGACAGGGGCCTTGAACACTGAAGCTTTCTTT.

For the CDR3, the DNA is TGCGCCAGCAGCTTGGAAGTGGGGCCGAACACTGAAGCTTTCTTT. Encoded protein: CASSLEVGPNTEAFF. The V gene is TRBV5-1, the J gene TRBJ1-1; the D gene is possibly TRBD1 (5 bases). V was clipped by 0 bases and J by 1 base, with 10 bases between them. The germline CDR1 and CDR2 sequences are SGHRS and YFSETQ. The CDR3 extends over 15 amino acids.

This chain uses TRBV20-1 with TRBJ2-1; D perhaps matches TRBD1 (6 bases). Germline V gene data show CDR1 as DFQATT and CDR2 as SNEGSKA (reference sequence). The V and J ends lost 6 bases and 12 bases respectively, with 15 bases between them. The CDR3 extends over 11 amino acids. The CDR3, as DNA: TGCAGTGCAGCTAACAGGGAAGGGCAGTTCTTC. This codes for CSAANREGQFF.

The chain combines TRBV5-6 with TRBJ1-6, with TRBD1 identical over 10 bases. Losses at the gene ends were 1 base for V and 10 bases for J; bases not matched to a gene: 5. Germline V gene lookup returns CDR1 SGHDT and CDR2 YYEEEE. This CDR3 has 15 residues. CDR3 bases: TGTGCCAGCAGCTTGAGGACAGGGGGTGACTCACCCCTCCACTTT. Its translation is CASSLRTGGDSPLHF.

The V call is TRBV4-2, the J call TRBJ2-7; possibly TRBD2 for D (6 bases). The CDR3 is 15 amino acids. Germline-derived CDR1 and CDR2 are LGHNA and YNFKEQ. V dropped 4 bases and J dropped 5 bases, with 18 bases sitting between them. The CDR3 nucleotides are TGTGCCAGCAGCCCCTTGATTCGCGGGGTCGACGAGCAGTACTTC. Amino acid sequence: CASSPLIRGVDEQYF.

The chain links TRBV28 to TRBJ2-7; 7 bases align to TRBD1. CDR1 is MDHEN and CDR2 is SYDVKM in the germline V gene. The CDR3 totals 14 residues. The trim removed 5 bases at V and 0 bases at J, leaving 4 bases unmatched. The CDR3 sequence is CASSRTGSSYEQYF. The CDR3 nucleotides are TGTGCCAGCAGTCGGACAGGAAGCTCCTACGAGCAGTACTTC.

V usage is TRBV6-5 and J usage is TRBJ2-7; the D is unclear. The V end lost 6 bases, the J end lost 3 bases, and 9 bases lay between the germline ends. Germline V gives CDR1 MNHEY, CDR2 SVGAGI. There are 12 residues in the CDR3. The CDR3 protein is CASSDRYYEQYF. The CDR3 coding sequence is TGTGCCAGCAGCGATCGGTACTACGAGCAGTACTTC.

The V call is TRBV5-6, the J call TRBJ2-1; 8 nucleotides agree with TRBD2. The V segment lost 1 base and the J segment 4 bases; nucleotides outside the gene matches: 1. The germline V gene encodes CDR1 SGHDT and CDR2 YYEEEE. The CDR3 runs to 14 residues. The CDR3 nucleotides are TGTGCCAGCAGCTTGACTAGCGGTTACAATGAGCAGTTCTTC. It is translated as CASSLTSGYNEQFF.